This TCR beta chain was retrieved from a study of blood T cell repertoires in COVID-19. Study overall: Spain, Italy and the United States supplied samples that represented acute and convalescent COVID-19.

In the original processing: For nucleated cells, counts were estimated from reference gene primer amplification. The table came from immunoSEQ multiplex PCR; TCRdb's copy has only in-frame clones and leaves some out. V, J and clone size are those of that table, while D and trimming were read from the DNA. The sample lists about 160,000 clones, 79% occurring once. Germline assignment: CDR1 SGHRS and CDR2 YFSETQ. V lost 0 bases, J lost 6 bases, and 10 bases stayed unmatched. The CDR3 covers 16 residues. Those enrolled in Seattle joined during active infection and were followed longitudinally afterward. The sequenced sample was peripheral blood. The clonotype was recovered from a woman aged 55-69 years with COVID-19, enrolled during active disease. The chain uses TRBV5-1 and TRBJ1-2, with 8 nucleotides matching TRBD1. CDR3 nucleotide sequence: TGCGCCAGCAGCTTGGTGCAGGGGGCGCGGGTGGATGGCTACACCTTC. The encoded protein is CASSLVQGARVDGYTF.